What follows are 9 T cell receptor beta chains derived from one specimen sequenced in a study of technical replicates of blood from a few donors. The method was immunoSEQ multiplex PCR; TCRdb's version includes in-frame clones alone and lacks a portion of them. The data hold approximately 73,000 clones, with approximately 95% observed a single time. Sequenced material: T cells isolated from PBMCs. These receptors were obtained from a human donor in good health.

This chain joins TRBV12-5 and TRBJ1-5; D not resolved. The V end was cut by 8 bases, the J end by 3 bases, with 8 bases between. This CDR3 has 12 amino acids. Germline CDR1 LGHNT, CDR2 FRNRAP. This CDR3 reads CASTGNNQPQHF. Written as DNA, the CDR3 is TGTGCTAGTACGGGGAACAATCAGCCCCAGCATTTT.

The sample holds one count of this clone. The chain joins TRBV6-5 to TRBJ1-2; D may be TRBD1 (5 bases). CDR1 and CDR2 from the germline V gene are MNHEY and SVGAGI. Trimming removed 5 bases from V and 4 bases from J, with 11 bases in between. The CDR3 runs 13 residues. DNA for the CDR3: TGTGCCAGCAGTGTTAGGGGTTCCTATGGCTACACCTTC. Protein product: CASSVRGSYGYTF.

The genes are TRBV5-4 and TRBJ2-5; D gene ambiguous. Germline CDR1 SGHNT, CDR2 YYREEE (reference sequence). The CDR3 consists of 15 residues. V was cut by 4 bases and J by 1 base, with 14 bases left in between. CDR3: CASSARSGAQETQYF. CDR3 bases: TGTGCCAGCAGCGCCCGGTCGGGTGCCCAAGAGACCCAGTACTTC.

The chain is built from TRBV4-1 and TRBJ2-2; 10 positions agree with TRBD2. V lost 0 bases to trimming and J lost 2 bases; unmatched junction nucleotides: 6. The CDR3 covers 18 residues. Germline values: CDR1 MGHRA, CDR2 YSYEKL. CDR3 in DNA: TGCGCCAGCAGCCAAGATACGAGGACTAGCGGTAACACCGGGGAGCTGTTTTTT. Protein: CASSQDTRTSGNTGELFF.

The CDR3: CASSFRSQMPGELFF. The CDR3 region has the DNA TGTGCCAGCAGCTTCCGTTCCCAGATGCCCGGGGAGCTGTTTTTT. The chain carries TRBV7-9 and TRBJ2-2; D unclear. CDR1 and CDR2 (germline): SEHNR, FQNEAQ (reference sequence). CDR3 size: 15 residues. The V and J ends lost 3 bases and 6 bases respectively, with 14 bases between them. The full variable domain, completed using reference TRBV7-9 and TRBJ2-2, is DTGVSQNPRHKITKRGQNVTFRCDPISEHNRLYWYRQTLGQGPEFLTYFQNEAQLEKSRLLSDRFSAERPKGSFSTLEIQRTEQGDSAMYLCASSFRSQMPGELFFGEGSRLTVL.

This sequence joins TRBV5-1 and TRBJ1-1, with 12 bases matching TRBD1. J gave up 4 bases and V 2 bases, and 6 bases lay outside the gene matches. The germline V gene has CDR1 SGHRS and CDR2 YFSETQ. CDR3 length equals 16 residues. CDR3 region: CASSFSGTGGGTEAFF. In DNA form, the CDR3 reads TGCGCCAGCAGCTTCTCAGGGACAGGGGGCGGCACTGAAGCTTTCTTT.

The chain links TRBV28 to TRBJ2-5; D is possibly TRBD2 (6 bases). Between the trimmed V and J ends, which lost 7 bases and 2 bases, there was a span of 29 bases. CDR1 is MDHEN, CDR2 SYDVKM, per germline. The CDR3 loop spans 19 amino acids. In DNA form, the CDR3 reads TGTGCCAGCAATTACCCGGGTAGGAGGGGATGGTACCCTCAAGAGACCCAGTACTTC. Translated: CASNYPGRRGWYPQETQYF.

This chain connects TRBV6-5 to TRBJ2-7; 8 nucleotides line up with TRBD2. Germline V gives CDR1 MNHEY, CDR2 SVGAGI. V gave up 6 bases and J gave up 3 bases; unmatched junction bases: 10. The CDR3 has 15 residues. CDR3 DNA sequence: TGTGCCAGCAGCAGACCTCACGGGGGGGACTACGAGCAGTACTTC. Its translation: CASSRPHGGDYEQYF.

V is TRBV18 and J is TRBJ2-7; 7 nucleotides align to TRBD1. The V segment lost 7 bases and the J segment 0 bases; nucleotides outside the gene matches: 12. Germline CDR1 KGHSH, CDR2 LQKENI. This CDR3 is built from 16 residues. The CDR3 reads CASCAIGGRSSYEQYF. The CDR3 DNA is TGTGCCAGCTGCGCTATAGGGGGCCGTAGCTCCTACGAGCAGTACTTC. The full variable domain, completed using reference TRBV18 and TRBJ2-7, is NAGVMQNPRHLVRRRGQEARLRCSPMKGHSHVYWYRQLPEEGLKFMVYLQKENIIDESGMPKERFSAEFPKEGPSILRIQQVVRGDSAAYFCASCAIGGRSSYEQYFGPGTRLTVT.